The 16 T cell receptor beta chains in this list originate from one sample, sequenced in a study of T-cell memory formation after mild COVID-19. One entry per CDR3 protein results from TCRdb running MiXCR on the 5' RACE reads. Of hundreds of thousands of distinct CDR3 sequences in the sample, about a sixth were seen once. The sample comprised PBMCs or a T cell subset sorted from them (not recorded which). The receptors shown here come from an adult woman who had mild COVID-19 (a few samples of this study predate the infection). Cell type and time point are not known.

The chain combines TRBV5-6 with TRBJ1-1, with 9 bases fitting TRBD1. V gave up 6 bases and J gave up 5 bases; unmatched junction bases: 8. Germline values: CDR1 SGHDT, CDR2 YYEEEE. CDR3 length: 14 residues. CDR3 residues: CASTPGTGRTEAFF. The CDR3 DNA reads TGTGCCAGCACCCCCGGGACAGGGAGGACTGAAGCTTTCTTT.

The chain is built from TRBV6-2 or TRBV6-3 and TRBJ2-7, with D maybe TRBD1 (5 bases). The V gene's germline CDR1 is MNHEY and CDR2 SVGEGT. V was clipped by 2 bases and J by 0 bases, with 17 bases between them. The CDR3 has 17 amino acids. The CDR3 is CASSYALLGPSSYEQYF. The CDR3 DNA is TGTGCCAGCAGTTACGCCCTCCTGGGGCCCAGCTCCTACGAGCAGTACTTC.

Only a few counts were recorded for this clonotype. The CDR3 sequence: CASSPLGPHPNPGANVLTF. CDR3 coding DNA: TGTGCCAGCTCACCATTGGGACCGCATCCTAATCCTGGGGCCAACGTCCTGACTTTC. This sequence joins TRBV18 and TRBJ2-6; tentatively, D is TRBD1 or TRBD2 (5 bases each). Germline V gene lookup returns CDR1 KGHSH and CDR2 LQKENI. V dropped 2 bases and J dropped 2 bases, with 19 bases sitting between them. This CDR3 is built from 19 residues.

V usage is TRBV7-2 and J usage is TRBJ2-7, with D unresolved. The CDR3 totals 13 residues. The V gene's germline CDR1 is SGHTA and CDR2 FQGNSA. Trimming removed 5 bases from V and 3 bases from J, with 11 bases in between. CDR3 sequence: CASSPTLHYEQYF. The DNA of the CDR3 is TGTGCCAGCAGCCCAACCCTACACTACGAGCAGTACTTC.

The V and J genes are TRBV3-1 and TRBJ2-7; TRBD1 might be the D (6 bases). The CDR3 is 16 residues long. V was cut by 4 bases and J by 0 bases, with 16 bases left in between. Germline lookup yields CDR1 LGHDT and CDR2 YNNKEL (reference sequence). This CDR3 is CASSRYSTGSSYEQYF. CDR3 nucleotides: TGTGCCAGCAGCCGATATTCTACAGGGAGCTCCTACGAGCAGTACTTC.

CDR3 DNA: TGCGCCAGCAGCGTACAGGGTTTGAAGGAGACCCAGTACTTC. The encoded protein is CASSVQGLKETQYF. The rearrangement links TRBV5-1 to TRBJ2-5; the D gene is possibly TRBD1 (6 bases). The germline CDR1 and CDR2 sequences are SGHRS and YFSETQ. This CDR3 comprises 14 residues. With 4 bases removed from V and 5 bases from J, the gap between germline ends came to 15 bases.

CDR3 DNA: TGTGCCAGCAGTTACGGTTCAGGACAGCAATACAATGAGCAGTTCTTC. Amino acid sequence: CASSYGSGQQYNEQFF. This rearrangement joins TRBV6-5 to TRBJ2-1, with a possible D match to TRBD1 (6 bases). The CDR3 is 16 residues long. CDR1 is MNHEY and CDR2 is SVGAGI in the germline V gene. The V gene lost 2 bases and the J gene lost 4 bases, with 15 bases spanning the gap.

The chain couples TRBV4-1 to TRBJ2-5, with 10 bases aligning to TRBD2. This CDR3 is built from 16 residues. The V segment lost 1 base and the J segment 4 bases; nucleotides outside the gene matches: 6. Germline CDR1 MGHRA, CDR2 YSYEKL. As DNA, the CDR3 is TGCGCCAGCAGCCAAGTACTAGCGGGGATACGAGAGACCCAGTACTTC. Translating it yields CASSQVLAGIRETQYF.

The table lists this clonotype with a few counts. The CDR3 sequence: CASSSSGLGYTQYF. The CDR3 nucleotides are TGTGCCAGCAGCTCTAGCGGGTTGGGGTATACGCAGTATTTT. The rearrangement uses TRBV7-3 and TRBJ2-3; 8 bases align to TRBD2. The length of the CDR3 is 14 residues. Germline CDR1 reads SGHTA; CDR2 reads FQGTGA. V dropped 4 bases and J dropped 7; count of bases not matched to a gene: 7.

The chain employs TRBV3-1 and TRBJ2-7; possibly TRBD1 for D (5 bases). Germline values: CDR1 LGHDT, CDR2 YNNKEL (reference sequence). V lost 3 bases, J lost 2 bases, and 11 bases lay in between. CDR3 length: 14 amino acids. The CDR3 sequence is CASSQTVRTYEQYF. CDR3 nucleotides: TGTGCCAGCAGCCAGACAGTTAGAACCTACGAGCAGTACTTC.

This clonotype was counted only a few times. V usage is TRBV6-6 and J usage is TRBJ2-7; 7 bases are a match to TRBD1. The CDR3 covers 19 residues. The germline V gene has CDR1 MNHNY and CDR2 SVGAGI (reference sequence). V dropped 5 bases and J dropped 2; count of bases not matched to a gene: 21. DNA of the CDR3: TGTGCCAGCAGTCGCTACACAGGGGTGGAACAGGGTAAGACCTACGAGCAGTACTTC. Translating gives CASSRYTGVEQGKTYEQYF.

This sequence joins TRBV7-9 and TRBJ2-3, with D possibly being TRBD1 or TRBD2 (6 bases each). This CDR3 is built from 16 residues. Trimming removed 5 bases from V and 1 base from J, with 16 bases in between. The germline V gene has CDR1 SEHNR and CDR2 FQNEAQ (reference sequence). As DNA, the CDR3 is TGTGCCAGCAGCCCGCCGACGGGGGCGGGCACAGATACGCAGTATTTT. Amino acids: CASSPPTGAGTDTQYF.

Ten or more counts support this clonotype. V is TRBV3-1 and J is TRBJ2-2; D tentatively reads TRBD1 or TRBD2 (6 bases each). Trimming stripped 4 bases from V and 6 bases from J, with 18 bases between. This CDR3 spans 16 amino acids. The germline V gene encodes CDR1 LGHDT and CDR2 YNNKEL (reference sequence). CDR3 residues: CASSPWVQGRSGELFF. The DNA for the CDR3 is TGTGCCAGCAGCCCGTGGGTGCAGGGGAGGTCCGGGGAGCTGTTTTTT.

In this sample, this clonotype turned up many times. The J gene is TRBJ1-5, the V gene TRBV7-9; D not certain. This CDR3 spans 12 amino acids. Germline V CDR1 and CDR2: SEHNR, FQNEAQ (reference sequence). The V end was cut by 3 bases, the J end by 7 bases, with 7 bases between. CDR3 coding DNA: TGTGCCAGCAGCTTTCCAGACCAGCCCCAGCATTTT. Translating gives CASSFPDQPQHF.

This chain links TRBV7-9 with TRBJ2-1; 9 bases match TRBD1. Trimming took 6 bases from V and 7 from J; bases not matched to a gene: 16. Germline lookup yields CDR1 SEHNR and CDR2 FQNEAQ (reference sequence). The CDR3 loop spans 17 amino acids. The CDR3 sequence is CASSYPKSQGAKNEQFF. The CDR3, as DNA: TGTGCCAGCAGTTACCCGAAGTCACAGGGGGCGAAAAATGAGCAGTTCTTC.

The chain links TRBV12-3 or TRBV12-4 to TRBJ2-1; D call uncertain. The CDR3 loop spans 16 amino acids. The ends were cut back, 0 bases at V and 0 bases at J, with 9 bases in the middle. The CDR3 protein is CASSLARRSSYNEQFF. CDR3 coding DNA: TGTGCCAGCAGTTTAGCGCGCAGGAGCTCCTACAATGAGCAGTTCTTC.